This entry concerns a single TCR beta chain. Antigen: not known. Patient sample counts ranged from 1 to 8, pretreatment and on-treatment. This sample is part of a study of PD-L1 blockade in urothelial cancer. Study results and limitations: Durable benefit accompanied greater 3-week expansion of tumor-associated blood clones.

V trimming: 5 bases; J trimming: 6 bases; junction bases outside the gene matches: 5. CDR3 length: 15 residues. Germline V gene data show CDR1 as SGHAT and CDR2 as FQDESV (reference sequence). Synthetic TCR analog templates were spiked into each PCR. Sequenced by immunoSEQ multiplex PCR; TCRdb stores in-frame clones only, minus some. The table lists some 100,000 clones, around 90% of them singletons. Source: PBMCs, taken around atezolizumab (anti-PD-L1) treatment. This chain connects TRBV11-1 to TRBJ2-5; 14 nucleotides match TRBD2. The sequence was collected from a woman aged 80 or older with urothelial cancer. The CDR3 coding sequence is TGTGCCAGCAGCCGACTAGCGGGAGGGCAACAGACCCAGTACTTC. Translated, it gives CASSRLAGGQQTQYF.